Each of the 19 T cell receptor beta chains below was sequenced from the same sample in a study of cytomegalovirus exposure and HLA in healthy donors (dated by TCRdb to 2017 to 2019). Library generation was performed with the immunoSEQ multiplex PCR assay. A mixture of 60 forward primers for TCR Vbeta segments and 13 reverse primers for TCR Jbeta segments was used in the multiplex PCR. The immuneACCESS repertoire file appears here via TCRdb, limited to in-frame rearrangements. These files lack a portion of the clones; in checked studies, under half of the deficit traces to unresolved V genes, and the cause of the others is not known. For this sample the table gives some 180,000 clones, of which about 81% were detected only once. The leading ten clones occupy 1.5% to 1.9% of the sample. Material for sequencing was PBMCs. These receptors all come from a man aged 35-49 years in good health and CMV-seronegative.

The rearrangement links TRBV18 to TRBJ2-7, with 9 bases matching TRBD1. The CDR3 length is 15 residues. V trimming: 6 bases; J trimming: 5 bases; junction bases outside the gene matches: 11. Per germline, CDR1 KGHSH and CDR2 LQKENI. The CDR3: CASSHGAQGANEQYF. In DNA form, the CDR3 reads TGTGCCAGCTCCCACGGAGCACAGGGGGCCAACGAGCAGTACTTC.

This clone was detected only a few times. V and J are TRBV30 and TRBJ1-2; TRBD1 is a possible D gene (6 bases). The CDR3 runs to 13 residues. Germline CDR1 and CDR2: GTSNPN and SVGIG (reference sequence). V was shortened by 3 bases and J by 4 bases, with 12 bases between the two germline ends. The CDR3 loop reads CAWRGAGTYGYTF. As DNA, the CDR3 is TGTGCCTGGAGGGGGGCAGGGACCTATGGCTACACCTTC.

This clone was detected only a few times. CDR3 DNA: TGCAGCGTTCTAGGACAGGGTAACGTCGTCCTGACTTTC. Residues: CSVLGQGNVVLTF. This rearrangement joins TRBV29-1 to TRBJ2-6; the match to TRBD1 covers 8 bases. In germline, CDR1 is SQVTM, CDR2 ANQGSEA. Germline trimming cut 5 bases from V and 12 bases from J; bases unmatched to any gene: 9. There are 13 residues in the CDR3. Full variable domain (remainder filled in from reference TRBV29-1 and TRBJ2-6): SAVISQKPSRDICQRGTSLTIQCQVDSQVTMMFWYRQQPGQSLTLIATANQGSEATYESGFVIDKFPISRPNLTFSTLTVSNMSPEDSSIYLCSVLGQGNVVLTFGAGSRLTVL.

V gene TRBV2 combines with J gene TRBJ2-5; D is ambiguous. V was shortened by 4 bases and J by 3 bases, with 12 bases between the two germline ends. Germline values: CDR1 SNHLY, CDR2 FYNNEI. This CDR3 is 14 amino acids long. This CDR3 reads CASSAVTQKETQYF. Here the CDR3 DNA reads TGTGCCAGCAGTGCGGTGACTCAAAAAGAGACCCAGTACTTC.

This clone was observed a handful of times. The chain is built from TRBV7-6 and TRBJ2-1; 8 bases are a match to TRBD1. The CDR3 consists of 15 residues. Germline CDR1 reads SGHVS; CDR2 reads FNYEAQ. With V trimmed by 1 base and J by 8 bases, 7 bases remained unmatched. CDR3 in DNA: TGTGCCAGCAGCTTAGTTGGGACAGGAGGGTATGAGCAGTTCTTC. This encodes CASSLVGTGGYEQFF.

The chain couples TRBV9 to TRBJ1-1; D unclear. This CDR3 comprises 12 residues. V was pared by 7 bases and J by 1 base, with 8 bases between. The germline V gene encodes CDR1 SGDLS and CDR2 YYNGEE. As DNA, the CDR3 is TGTGCCAGCGGACTGTCGAACACTGAAGCTTTCTTT. This sequence encodes CASGLSNTEAFF. The full variable domain, completed using reference TRBV9 and TRBJ1-1, is DSGVTQTPKHLITATGQRVTLRCSPRSGDLSVYWYQQSLDQGLQFLIQYYNGEERAKGNILERFSAQQFPDLHSELNLSSLELGDSALYFCASGLSNTEAFFGQGTRLTVV.

The chain has TRBV2 and TRBJ2-3, with a tentative D call TRBD1 (7 bases). V lost 8 bases and J 0 bases, leaving 12 bases between the germline ends. Germline V gene lookup returns CDR1 SNHLY and CDR2 FYNNEI. The CDR3 is 14 residues long. The CDR3 region is CASLQGTSTDTQYF. As DNA, the CDR3 is TGTGCCAGCTTACAGGGGACTAGCACAGATACGCAGTATTTT.

The chain joins TRBV4-3 to TRBJ2-1; 7 bases match TRBD1. The CDR3 has 15 amino acids. V lost 1 base and J lost 5; bases outside the gene matches: 5. Germline values: CDR1 LGHNA, CDR2 YSLEER. CDR3 protein: CASSQAGQFDNEQFF. The CDR3 bases are TGCGCCAGCAGCCAAGCGGGACAGTTTGACAATGAGCAGTTCTTC.

There are a few counts of this clone. J is TRBJ1-5 and V is TRBV27; D not resolved. CDR1 and CDR2 (germline): MNHEY, SMNVEV (reference sequence). Trimming removed 5 bases from V and 5 bases from J, with 4 bases in between. The CDR3 is 11 amino acids. The CDR3 region is CASSLYQPQHF. The CDR3 coding sequence is TGTGCCAGCAGTCTGTATCAGCCCCAGCATTTT.

The CDR3 DNA reads TGCGCCAGCAGCTTGATAGCGGGGGGTCTAAACGAGCAGTACTTC. It translates to CASSLIAGGLNEQYF. J is TRBJ2-7 and V is TRBV5-1; 10 nucleotides agree with TRBD2. After removal of 1 base from V and 5 bases from J, the junction contained 6 bases not matched to a gene. The CDR3 covers 15 residues. The germline CDR1 and CDR2 sequences are SGHRS and YFSETQ.

The chain couples TRBV6-6 to TRBJ2-2, with a tentative D call TRBD2 (5 bases). Germline values: CDR1 MNHNY, CDR2 SVGAGI (reference sequence). The CDR3 length is 12 residues. The V and J ends lost 8 bases and 5 bases respectively, with 9 bases between them. CDR3 coding DNA: TGTGCCAGCCGCCGGGAAACCGGGGAGCTGTTTTTT. This gives the protein CASRRETGELFF.

A remark on this clone: The junction and the germline gene differ at one end; a read error may be behind it. The chain has TRBV7-9 and TRBJ1-5, with a weak D call TRBD1 (6 bases). Per germline, CDR1 SEHNR and CDR2 FQNEAQ (reference sequence). The CDR3 is made up of 16 amino acids. The CDR3 DNA is TGTTCCAGCAGCTTGTTATCCCCAGGGGCCAATCAGCCCCAGCATTTT. Translated, it gives CSSSLLSPGANQPQHF.

The gene calls are TRBV28 and TRBJ2-7; D ambiguous. Trimming shortened V by 7 bases and J by 4 bases, and 14 bases separated the two germline ends. The CDR3 is 13 amino acids. Germline lookup yields CDR1 MDHEN and CDR2 SYDVKM. The CDR3 spells CASMVTSDYEQYF. CDR3 bases: TGTGCCAGCATGGTTACCAGCGATTACGAGCAGTACTTC. The full variable domain, its missing parts supplied by reference TRBV28 and TRBJ2-7, is DVKVTQSSRYLVKRTGEKVFLECVQDMDHENMFWYRQDPGLGLRLIYFSYDVKMKEKGDIPEGYSVSREKKERFSLILESASTNQTSMYLCASMVTSDYEQYFGPGTRLTVT.

V is TRBV2 and J is TRBJ2-1; TRBD1 aligns across 8 bases. Per the germline V gene, CDR1 is SNHLY and CDR2 is FYNNEI. The CDR3 has 14 amino acids. Trimming removed 6 bases from V and 2 bases from J; junction bases left unmatched: 3. The CDR3 loop reads CASRDRVAYNEQFF. The DNA for the CDR3 is TGTGCCAGCAGGGACAGGGTTGCCTACAATGAGCAGTTCTTC.

The chain carries TRBV10-3 and TRBJ2-7, with TRBD1 as a possible D gene (8 bases). V gave up 6 bases and J gave up 6 bases, with 12 bases separating them. The germline CDR1 and CDR2 sequences are ENHRY and SYGVKD. The CDR3 contains 12 residues. The CDR3 DNA follows: TGTGCCATCAGACAGGGGGAGGGCGAGCAGTACTTC. It encodes CAIRQGEGEQYF.

To note about this clone: One junction end disagrees with the germline gene, perhaps due to a read error. The genes are TRBV7-7 and TRBJ2-1; TRBD2 might be the D (5 bases). CDR1 is SSHAT, CDR2 FNYEAQ, per germline (reference sequence). The CDR3 consists of 14 residues. The CDR3 region has the DNA TGTGCTAGCAGCCCGGACCCCGGAGGTAATGAGCAGTTCTTC. It is translated as CASSPDPGGNEQFF.

This clone was counted only a few times. The chain carries TRBV5-4 and TRBJ2-1, with 11 positions matching TRBD2. The CDR3 has 18 residues. Per germline, CDR1 SGHNT and CDR2 YYREEE (reference sequence). The V gene end was trimmed by 4 bases and the J gene end by 6 bases; junction bases not matched to a gene: 15. The CDR3 nucleotides are TGTGCCAGCAGCCCGCTGGGTAGCGGGGGGGCTAGGTCCAATGAGCAGTTCTTC. Protein product: CASSPLGSGGARSNEQFF.

The chain has TRBV6-6 and TRBJ1-2; 7 bases align to TRBD1. Per the germline V gene, CDR1 is MNHNY and CDR2 is SVGAGI (reference sequence). Trimming removed 5 bases from V and 14 bases from J; junction bases left unmatched: 14. CDR3 size: 13 residues. CDR3 sequence (DNA): TGTGCCAGCAGTCCGCCTCAAACCGGGACAGAGACCTTC. Its protein is CASSPPQTGTETF.

The CDR3 nucleotides are TGTGCCAGCAGCCAACTCGAGACCCAGTACTTC. Translation gives CASSQLETQYF. The chain links TRBV4-2 to TRBJ2-5; no clear D. This CDR3 has 11 residues. Germline V gives CDR1 LGHNA, CDR2 YNFKEQ. V was trimmed by 2 bases and J by 5 bases, leaving 3 bases between them.